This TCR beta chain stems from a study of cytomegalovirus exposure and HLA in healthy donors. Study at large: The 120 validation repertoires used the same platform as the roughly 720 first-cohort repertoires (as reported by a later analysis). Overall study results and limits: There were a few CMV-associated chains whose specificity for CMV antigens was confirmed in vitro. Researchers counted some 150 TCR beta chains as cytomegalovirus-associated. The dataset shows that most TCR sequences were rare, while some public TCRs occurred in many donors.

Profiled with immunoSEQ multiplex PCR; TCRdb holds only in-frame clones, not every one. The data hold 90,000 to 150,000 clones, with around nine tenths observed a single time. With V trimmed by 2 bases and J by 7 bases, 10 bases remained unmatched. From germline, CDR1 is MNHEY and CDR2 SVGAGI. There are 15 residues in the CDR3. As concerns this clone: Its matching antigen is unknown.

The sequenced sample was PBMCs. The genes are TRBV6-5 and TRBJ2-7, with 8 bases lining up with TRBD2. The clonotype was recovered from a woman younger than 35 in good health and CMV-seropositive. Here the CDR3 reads CASSYSGTRVEEQYF. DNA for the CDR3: TGTGCCAGCAGTTACAGTGGGACTAGGGTGGAGGAGCAGTACTTC.